The following is a T cell receptor beta chain sequence with its context. The target antigen is unknown. This sample was included in a study of vaccination and CD4 T cells after COVID-19. About the study: Each participant underwent a two-dose regimen of either the BNT162b2 or the mRNA-1273 vaccine. General study results and limits: Within the convalescent patients, spike mono-reactivity was found in 304 of 307 vaccine-specific clones.

Deletions cut 3 bases from V and 4 bases from J, with 9 bases between. CDR1 is WSHSY, CDR2 SAAADI, per germline. CDR3 length: 13 residues. With the Oncomine TCR Beta short-read assay, DNA from cultured CD4+ T cells was sequenced. Cultured CD4+ T cells yielded the extracted genomic DNA. Each CDR3 protein gets one entry after TCRdb re-called the PCR reads with MiXCR. The data hold 14,000 or so distinct CDR3 sequences, with less than 30% observed a single time. Treatment specified: roughly 10-day PBMC culture with coronavirus spike peptide pools or control peptides (ViraFEST assay). This sequence joins TRBV10-2 and TRBJ1-1; D is uncertain. This clonotype was sampled from a human donor who received a COVID-19 vaccine. The sequencing here drew on CD4+ T cells from blood, cultured in vitro, taken before SARS-CoV-2 vaccination. The CDR3 DNA reads as TGCGCCAGCAGTGAATTTGGCAGCACTGAAGCTTTCTTT. Protein: CASSEFGSTEAFF.